A single sample gave rise to the 7 T cell receptor beta chains below, sequenced in a study of blood T cell repertoires in COVID-19. The table came from immunoSEQ multiplex PCR; TCRdb's copy has only in-frame clones and leaves some out. Of about 160,000 clones in the sample, 70% to 90% were seen once. Sequences were obtained from peripheral blood. Receptor source: a man aged 55 to 69 with acute or convalescent COVID-19.

The V and J genes are TRBV27 and TRBJ1-1, with D unclear. With 7 bases removed from V and 10 bases from J, the gap between germline ends came to 22 bases. Germline CDR1 reads MNHEY; CDR2 reads SMNVEV (reference sequence). The CDR3 is 14 amino acids. CDR3 in DNA: TGTGCCAGCACCTTTAATACACGCGGAGGGAGAGCTTTCTTT. As protein: CASTFNTRGGRAFF.

The chain links TRBV10-1 to TRBJ2-1; D is perhaps TRBD2 (6 bases). This CDR3 has 16 residues. Trimming left V 5 bases short and J 0 bases short, with 14 bases between. The V gene's germline CDR1 is WNHNN and CDR2 SYGVQD (reference sequence). CDR3 amino acids: CASSPLALSSYNEQFF. The DNA of the CDR3 is TGCGCCAGCAGTCCTCTAGCGTTGAGCTCCTACAATGAGCAGTTCTTC.

The J gene is TRBJ2-7, the V gene TRBV5-1; D is uncertain. Germline-derived CDR1 and CDR2 are SGHRS and YFSETQ. The V end lost 1 base, the J end lost 3 bases, and 11 bases lay between the germline ends. This CDR3 region has 14 residues. CDR3 in DNA: TGCGCCAGCAGCTTGAAGTCAGCGAACTACGAGCAGTACTTC. Its protein is CASSLKSANYEQYF.

J is TRBJ2-7 and V is TRBV12-5; D unresolved. Germline assignment: CDR1 LGHNT and CDR2 FRNRAP. The V gene lost 6 bases and the J gene lost 2 bases, with 11 bases spanning the gap. The CDR3 contains 13 residues. The CDR3 region has the DNA TGTGCTAGTGGCCCCTCGGTGGCCTACGAGCAGTACTTC. Residues: CASGPSVAYEQYF. The full variable domain, its missing parts supplied by reference TRBV12-5 and TRBJ2-7, is DARVTQTPRHKVTEMGQEVTMRCQPILGHNTVFWYRQTMMQGLELLAYFRNRAPLDDSGMPKDRFSAEMPDATLATLKIQPSEPRDSAVYFCASGPSVAYEQYFGPGTRLTVT.

The rearrangement links TRBV7-9 to TRBJ1-1; no clear D. Germline CDR1 is SEHNR and CDR2 is FQNEAQ (reference sequence). This CDR3 has 14 residues. Trimming pared 6 bases from V and 5 bases from J, leaving 16 bases between. CDR3 amino acids: CASSPPYGITEAFF. CDR3 DNA sequence: TGTGCCAGCAGTCCACCTTACGGGATAACTGAAGCTTTCTTT. The variable domain in full, with the rest retrieved from reference TRBV7-9 and TRBJ1-1, is DTGVSQNPRHKITKRGQNVTFRCDPISEHNRLYWYRQTLGQGPEFLTYFQNEAQLEKSRLLSDRFSAERPKGSFSTLEIQRTEQGDSAMYLCASSPPYGITEAFFGQGTRLTVV.

The chain carries TRBV6-5 and TRBJ2-7; 8 bases fit TRBD2. CDR3 length equals 15 residues. CDR1 and CDR2 (germline): MNHEY, SVGAGI. The J segment lost 7 bases and the V segment lost 6 bases, leaving 14 bases of the junction unmatched. CDR3 sequence reads: CASSQSGGTTREQYF. CDR3 nucleotide sequence: TGTGCCAGCAGCCAAAGCGGGGGTACTACTAGGGAGCAGTACTTC.

J is TRBJ1-2 and V is TRBV25-1, with D maybe TRBD1 (6 bases). Looked up from germline, CDR1 is MGHDK and CDR2 is SYGVNS. The germline V and J ends were trimmed by 7 bases and 4 bases, with 10 bases remaining between them. This CDR3 is built from 12 residues. The CDR3 spells CASNQGGYGYTF. CDR3 coding DNA: TGTGCCAGCAATCAAGGGGGCTATGGCTACACCTTC.